This T cell receptor (beta chain) was found in a study of graft-versus-host responses after intestinal transplantation. Study in general: Once they had received anti-thymocyte globulin induction, all recipients took tacrolimus and steroids for 2 to 4 years. Whole-study findings and limits: GvH clones surfaced in recipient marrow, some emerging earlier in ileum or blood. Patients who carried graft-donor T cell macrochimerism also had high graft-versus-host to host-versus-graft clonal ratios in their allografts.

Trimming took off 5 bases at V and 5 bases at J, with 14 bases between the two ends. Germline assignment: CDR1 SGHTA and CDR2 FQGNSA. This CDR3 spans 14 amino acids. To note about this clone: Its antigen is not identified.

Generated by immunoSEQ multiplex PCR, the TCRdb table keeps only in-frame clones and is missing some. The profile shows about 100,000 clones, roughly 91% of them singletons. The chain links TRBV7-2 to TRBJ2-3, with D uncertain. This receptor was taken from a human donor who was the organ donor for an intestinal transplant. Specimen: unstimulated CD4+ T cells sorted from spleen or lymph node cells, collected before transplant. The CDR3 loop is CASSTSPLGDTQYF. The CDR3 DNA follows: TGTGCCAGCAGCACCTCCCCCCTAGGAGATACGCAGTATTTT.